This T cell receptor (beta chain) came from a study of T cell repertoires in cytomegalovirus infection. General study points: CMV-specific HLA-C-restricted TCR beta clonotypes dominated the ex vivo response.

Turning to this clonotype: Its target is not known.

TCRdb reanalysed the reads using MiXCR and keeps one entry per CDR3 protein. The table records about 530,000 distinct CDR3 sequences, about 26% of them present only once. The V end was cut by 6 bases, the J end by 2 bases, with 18 bases between. The germline gives CDR1 DFQATT, CDR2 SNEGSKA (reference sequence). CDR3 size: 15 residues. This receptor was taken from a human donor in good health (CMV status not recorded). Some clones in this sample may be carry-over from other donors' samples. This chain links TRBV20-1 with TRBJ2-3; weak D call: TRBD2 (5 bases). Specimen: PBMCs. CDR3 region: CSASLGGRDTDTQYF. CDR3 DNA sequence: TGCAGTGCCAGTCTGGGCGGGCGAGACACAGATACGCAGTATTTT.